This record covers a single T cell receptor (beta chain). The data derive from a study of blood T cell repertoires in COVID-19. Whole-study context: Sites across the United States, Italy and Spain contributed samples from acute and convalescent COVID-19. PBMCs, B-cell-depleted T cells, or T cells provided the cDNA or gDNA that made up the material.

Source study methods: Reference gene primers were amplified, and this amplification served to estimate nucleated cell counts. TCRdb's table, derived via immunoSEQ multiplex PCR, lists solely in-frame clones and lacks some. From that table come the V and J calls and clone size; the DNA was used to work out D and trimming. The sample has approximately 200,000 clones; 85% are singletons. The CDR3 totals 14 residues. The germline V gene has CDR1 GTSNPN and CDR2 SVGIG (reference sequence). The J segment lost 3 bases and the V segment lost 5 bases, leaving 7 bases of the junction unmatched. This chain links TRBV30 with TRBJ1-5; 7 bases are a match to TRBD1. This receptor was identified in a man aged 35 to 55 with acute or convalescent COVID-19. Sequencing input: peripheral blood. As DNA, the CDR3 is TGTGCCTGGGGACAGGCGACGTACAATCAGCCCCAGCATTTT. Translated, it gives CAWGQATYNQPQHF.